The 7 T cell receptor beta chains presented below share a single source sample, sequenced in a study of T cell responses to AZD1222 COVID-19 vaccine. The method was immunoSEQ multiplex PCR; TCRdb's version includes in-frame clones alone and lacks a portion of them. Among about 180,000 clones listed, 88% were seen once. This specimen consisted of peripheral blood, obtained 28 days after the second AZD1222 dose. The receptors were gathered from an adult who received the AZD1222 COVID-19 vaccine.

This chain uses TRBV5-4 with TRBJ2-7, with 7 positions matching TRBD1. V trimming: 1 base; J trimming: 3 bases; junction bases outside the gene matches: 7. Germline assignment: CDR1 SGHNT and CDR2 YYREEE (reference sequence). The CDR3 extends over 15 amino acids. The CDR3: CASSLFGRQGYEQYF. CDR3 DNA sequence: TGTGCCAGCAGCTTGTTCGGCCGACAGGGCTACGAGCAGTACTTC.

The gene calls are TRBV5-1 and TRBJ2-7; no definite D call. Looked up from germline, CDR1 is SGHRS and CDR2 is YFSETQ. V lost 0 bases to trimming and J lost 3 bases, with 4 bases between them. The CDR3 totals 12 residues. The CDR3 loop is CASSLDDYEQYF. In DNA, the CDR3 is TGCGCCAGCAGCTTGGATGACTACGAGCAGTACTTC. The full variable domain, in which reference TRBV5-1 and TRBJ2-7 provide the parts outside the CDR3, is KAGVTQTPRYLIKTRGQQVTLSCSPISGHRSVSWYQQTPGQGLQFLFEYFSETQRNKGNFPGRFSGRQFSNSRSEMNVSTLELGDSALYLCASSLDDYEQYFGPGTRLTVT.

The J gene is TRBJ1-3, the V gene TRBV9, with TRBD1 matching over 9 bases. The CDR3 length is 15 residues. Trimming took 4 bases from V and 2 from J; bases not matched to a gene: 4. Germline V CDR1 and CDR2: SGDLS, YYNGEE. The chain's CDR3 is CASSKQGATGNTIYF. CDR3 sequence (DNA): TGTGCCAGCAGCAAACAGGGGGCCACTGGAAACACCATATATTTT.

V and J are TRBV6-1 and TRBJ1-1; D is possibly TRBD1 (5 bases). Per the germline V gene, CDR1 is MNHNS and CDR2 is SASEGT. The CDR3 is 17 residues long. V dropped 3 bases and J dropped 0 bases, with 17 bases sitting between them. DNA for the CDR3: TGTGCCAGCAGTGACCAATCTACAGGTCTTATGAACACTGAAGCTTTCTTT. Amino acid sequence: CASSDQSTGLMNTEAFF.

Note on this clone: The sample contains more than one DNA sequence encoding this CDR3. J is TRBJ2-3 and V is TRBV9; 9 bases align to TRBD2. With V trimmed by 0 bases and J by 1 base, 0 bases remained unmatched. Germline CDR1 and CDR2: SGDLS and YYNGEE. The CDR3 is 15 residues long. Here the CDR3 reads CASSVGGGGTDTQYF. CDR3 DNA sequence: TGTGCCAGCAGCGTAGGCGGGGGGGGCACAGATACGCAGTATTTT.

This chain links TRBV6-5 with TRBJ1-1; D is possibly TRBD1 (5 bases). This CDR3 contains 14 residues. The V end lost 7 bases, the J end lost 4 bases, and 16 bases lay between the germline ends. Germline V gives CDR1 MNHEY, CDR2 SVGAGI. The DNA of the CDR3 is TGTGCCAGCATCCAACCGGGGCGGGGCACTGAAGCTTTCTTT. Its translation is CASIQPGRGTEAFF.

This chain links TRBV21-1 with TRBJ2-4; TRBD1, as called in the table, went unchecked against the DNA. TRBV21-1 is termed a pseudogene. The CDR3 is 17 amino acids. The CDR3 spells CASSNQTGEEGENIQYF. The CDR3 coding sequence is TGTGCCAGCAGCAATCAGACAGGGGAAGAGGGAGAAAACATTCAGTACTTC.